Listed here is a single T cell receptor (beta chain). In the study's own analysis: Amplifying reference gene primers gave estimates of nucleated cell counts. Produced via immunoSEQ multiplex PCR; TCRdb's table is partial and in-frame only. Clone size and the V and J calls come from that table; the DNA yielded D and trimming. The repertoire holds some 190,000 clones, with more than 75% as singletons. The length of the CDR3 is 18 residues. CDR1 SGHVS and CDR2 FNYEAQ come from the germline V gene. The J segment lost 2 bases and the V segment lost 1 base, leaving 8 bases of the junction unmatched. The entry originates in a study of blood T cell repertoires in COVID-19. Study-level background: Samples of COVID-19 (acute and convalescent) were obtained from the United States, Italy and Spain. Sample material is recorded as cDNA or gDNA derived from T cells, B-cell-depleted T cells, or PBMCs.

This TCR was recovered from a human donor in a cohort sampled during active COVID-19. Input material: peripheral blood. The V call is TRBV7-6, the J call TRBJ2-1; TRBD2 matches 10 bases. CDR3 sequence reads: CASSLVLAGSPPYNEQFF. As DNA, the CDR3 is TGTGCCAGCAGCTTAGTACTAGCGGGATCCCCCCCCTACAATGAGCAGTTCTTC.